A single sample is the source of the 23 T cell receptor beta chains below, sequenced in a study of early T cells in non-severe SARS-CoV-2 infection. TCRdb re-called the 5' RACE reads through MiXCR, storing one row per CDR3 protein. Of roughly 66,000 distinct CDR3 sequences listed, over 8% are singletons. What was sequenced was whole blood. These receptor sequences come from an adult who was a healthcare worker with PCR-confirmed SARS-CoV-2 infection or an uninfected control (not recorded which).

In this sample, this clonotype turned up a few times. DNA for the CDR3: TGTGCCAGCAGATGGAAGGGGCGCGGGAACTATGGCTACACCTTC. This encodes CASRWKGRGNYGYTF. V is TRBV28 and J is TRBJ1-2; perhaps TRBD1 as D (5 bases). This CDR3 contains 15 residues. V gave up 6 bases and J gave up 2 bases, with 16 bases separating them. Germline lookup yields CDR1 MDHEN and CDR2 SYDVKM.

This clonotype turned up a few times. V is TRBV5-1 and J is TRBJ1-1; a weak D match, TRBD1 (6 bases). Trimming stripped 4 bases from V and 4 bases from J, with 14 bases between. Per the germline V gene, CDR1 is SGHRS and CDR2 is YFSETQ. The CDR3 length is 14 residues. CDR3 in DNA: TGCGCCAGCAGCGGGGGACGGGGGCCCACTGAAGCTTTCTTT. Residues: CASSGGRGPTEAFF. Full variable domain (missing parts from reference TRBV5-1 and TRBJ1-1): KAGVTQTPRYLIKTRGQQVTLSCSPISGHRSVSWYQQTPGQGLQFLFEYFSETQRNKGNFPGRFSGRQFSNSRSEMNVSTLELGDSALYLCASSGGRGPTEAFFGQGTRLTVV.

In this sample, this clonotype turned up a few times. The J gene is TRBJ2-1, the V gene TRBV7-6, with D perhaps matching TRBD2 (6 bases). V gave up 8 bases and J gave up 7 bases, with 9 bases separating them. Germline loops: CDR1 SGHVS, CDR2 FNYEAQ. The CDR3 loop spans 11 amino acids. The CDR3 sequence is CASGRGNEQFF. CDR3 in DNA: TGTGCCAGCGGGCGGGGAAATGAGCAGTTCTTC.

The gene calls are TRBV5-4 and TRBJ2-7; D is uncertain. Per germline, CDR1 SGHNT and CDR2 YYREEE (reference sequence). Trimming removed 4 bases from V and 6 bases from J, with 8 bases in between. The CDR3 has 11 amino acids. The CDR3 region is CASSQEGEQYF. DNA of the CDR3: TGTGCCAGCAGCCAAGAAGGCGAGCAGTACTTC. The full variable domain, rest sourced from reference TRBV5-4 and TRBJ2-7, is ETGVTQSPTHLIKTRGQQVTLRCSSQSGHNTVSWYQQALGQGPQFIFQYYREEENGRGNFPPRFSGLQFPNYSSELNVNALELDDSALYLCASSQEGEQYFGPGTRLTVT.

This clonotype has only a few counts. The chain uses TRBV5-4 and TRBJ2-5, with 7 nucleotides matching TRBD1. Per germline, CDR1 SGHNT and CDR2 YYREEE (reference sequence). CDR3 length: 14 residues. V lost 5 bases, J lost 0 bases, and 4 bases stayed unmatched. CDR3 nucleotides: TGTGCCAGCAGAGGACAGGAGTACCAAGAGACCCAGTACTTC. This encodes CASRGQEYQETQYF.

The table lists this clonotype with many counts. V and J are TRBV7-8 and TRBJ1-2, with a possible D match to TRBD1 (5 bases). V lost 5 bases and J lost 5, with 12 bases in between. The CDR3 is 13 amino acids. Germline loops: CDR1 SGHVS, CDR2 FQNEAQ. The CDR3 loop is CASSPSDRYGYTF. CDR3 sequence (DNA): TGTGCCAGCAGCCCTAGCGACAGATATGGCTACACCTTC.

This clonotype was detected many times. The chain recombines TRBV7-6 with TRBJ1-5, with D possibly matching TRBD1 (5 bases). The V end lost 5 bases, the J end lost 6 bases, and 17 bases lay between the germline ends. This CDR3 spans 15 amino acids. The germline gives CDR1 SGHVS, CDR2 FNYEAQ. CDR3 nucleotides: TGTGCCAGCAGCCTCCAGCAGGGAAGGGCTCAGCCCCAGCATTTT. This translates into CASSLQQGRAQPQHF.

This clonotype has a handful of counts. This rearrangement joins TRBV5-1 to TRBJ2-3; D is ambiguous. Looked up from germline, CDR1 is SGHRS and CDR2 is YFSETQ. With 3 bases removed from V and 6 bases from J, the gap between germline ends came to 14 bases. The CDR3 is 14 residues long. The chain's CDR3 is CASSSRAYGDTQYF. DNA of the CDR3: TGCGCCAGCAGCTCCCGGGCCTACGGGGATACGCAGTATTTT.

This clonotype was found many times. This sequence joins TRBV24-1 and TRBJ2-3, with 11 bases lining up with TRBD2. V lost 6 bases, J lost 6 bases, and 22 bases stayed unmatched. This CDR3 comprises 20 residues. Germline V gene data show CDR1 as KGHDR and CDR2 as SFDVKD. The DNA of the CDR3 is TGTGCCACCAGTCCGACGGGAGCCGGGACTAGCGGACCGTTCGGGGATACGCAGTATTTT. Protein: CATSPTGAGTSGPFGDTQYF.

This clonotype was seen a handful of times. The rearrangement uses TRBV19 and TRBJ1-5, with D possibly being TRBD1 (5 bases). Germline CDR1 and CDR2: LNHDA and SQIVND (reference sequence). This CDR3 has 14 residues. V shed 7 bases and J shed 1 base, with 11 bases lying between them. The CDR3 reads CASKYRDSNQPQHF. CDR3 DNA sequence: TGTGCCAGTAAGTATCGGGACAGCAATCAGCCCCAGCATTTT.

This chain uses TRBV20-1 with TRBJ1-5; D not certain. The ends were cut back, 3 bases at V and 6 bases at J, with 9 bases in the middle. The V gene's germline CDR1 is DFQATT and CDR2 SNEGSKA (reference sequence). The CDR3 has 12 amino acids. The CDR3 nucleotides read TGCAGTGCTAGTCTGGGGAGTCAGCCCCAGCATTTT. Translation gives CSASLGSQPQHF.

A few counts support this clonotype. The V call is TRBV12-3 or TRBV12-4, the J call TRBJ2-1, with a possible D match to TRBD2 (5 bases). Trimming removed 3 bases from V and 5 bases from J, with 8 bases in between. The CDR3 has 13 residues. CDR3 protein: CASSFSADNEQFF. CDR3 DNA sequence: TGTGCCAGCAGTTTTTCAGCGGACAATGAGCAGTTCTTC.

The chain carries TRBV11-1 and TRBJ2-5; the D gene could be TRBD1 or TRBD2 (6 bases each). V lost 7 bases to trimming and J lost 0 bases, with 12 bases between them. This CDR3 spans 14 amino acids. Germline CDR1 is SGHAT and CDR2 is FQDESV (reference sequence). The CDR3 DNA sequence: TGTGCCAGCACTTTAGGGGGGTACCAAGAGACCCAGTACTTC. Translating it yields CASTLGGYQETQYF.

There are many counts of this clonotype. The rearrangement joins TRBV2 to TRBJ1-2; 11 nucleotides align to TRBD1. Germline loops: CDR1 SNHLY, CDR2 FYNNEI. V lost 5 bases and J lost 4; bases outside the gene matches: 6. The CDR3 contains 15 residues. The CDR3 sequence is CASSRGTGGSYGYTF. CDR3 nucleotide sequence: TGTGCCAGCAGTCGCGGGACAGGGGGGAGCTATGGCTACACCTTC.

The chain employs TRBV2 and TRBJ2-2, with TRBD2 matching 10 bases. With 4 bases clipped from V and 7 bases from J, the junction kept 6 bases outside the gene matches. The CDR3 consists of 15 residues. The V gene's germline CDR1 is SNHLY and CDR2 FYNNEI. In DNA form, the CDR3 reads TGTGCCAGCAGTGTAAGCGGGAGGGCCAGCGGGGAGCTGTTTTTT. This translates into CASSVSGRASGELFF. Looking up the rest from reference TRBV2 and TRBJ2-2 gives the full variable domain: EPEVTQTPSHQVTQMGQEVILRCVPISNHLYFYWYRQILGQKVEFLVSFYNNEISEKSEIFDDQFSVERPDGSNFTLKIRSTKLEDSAMYFCASSVSGRASGELFFGEGSRLTVL.

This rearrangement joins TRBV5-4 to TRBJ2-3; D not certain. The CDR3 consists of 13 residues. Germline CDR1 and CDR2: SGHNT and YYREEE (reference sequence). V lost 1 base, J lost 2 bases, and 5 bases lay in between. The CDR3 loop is CASSLIPTDTQYF. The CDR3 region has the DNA TGTGCCAGCAGCTTGATACCCACAGATACGCAGTATTTT. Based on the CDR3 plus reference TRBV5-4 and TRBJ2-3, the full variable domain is ETGVTQSPTHLIKTRGQQVTLRCSSQSGHNTVSWYQQALGQGPQFIFQYYREEENGRGNFPPRFSGLQFPNYSSELNVNALELDDSALYLCASSLIPTDTQYFGPGTRLTVL.

The CDR3 reads CASSLNWQGAHEQYF. In DNA, the CDR3 is TGTGCCAGCAGTTTAAATTGGCAGGGGGCGCACGAGCAGTACTTC. The gene calls are TRBV28 and TRBJ2-7; 8 bases map to TRBD1. After removal of 2 bases from V and 5 bases from J, the junction contained 8 bases not matched to a gene. In germline, CDR1 is MDHEN, CDR2 SYDVKM. The CDR3 consists of 15 residues.

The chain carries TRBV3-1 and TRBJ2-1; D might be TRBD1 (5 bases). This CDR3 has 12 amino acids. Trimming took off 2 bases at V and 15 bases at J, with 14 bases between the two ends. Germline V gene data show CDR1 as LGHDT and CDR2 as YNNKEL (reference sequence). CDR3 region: CASSQLHLGVFF. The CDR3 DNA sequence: TGTGCCAGCAGCCAATTGCATCTAGGGGTGTTCTTC.

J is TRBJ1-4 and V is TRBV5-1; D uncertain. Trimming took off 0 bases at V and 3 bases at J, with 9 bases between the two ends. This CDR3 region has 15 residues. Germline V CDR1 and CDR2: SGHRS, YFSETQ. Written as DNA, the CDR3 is TGCGCCAGCAGCTTGGTAGGAAACCCTAATGAAAAACTGTTTTTT. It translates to CASSLVGNPNEKLFF.

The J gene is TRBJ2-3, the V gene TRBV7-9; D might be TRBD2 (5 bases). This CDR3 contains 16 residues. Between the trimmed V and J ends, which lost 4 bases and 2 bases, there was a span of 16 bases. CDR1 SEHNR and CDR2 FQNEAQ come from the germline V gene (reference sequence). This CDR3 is CASSSTLVRLTDTQYF. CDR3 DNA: TGTGCCAGCAGCTCAACACTAGTCAGACTCACAGATACGCAGTATTTT.

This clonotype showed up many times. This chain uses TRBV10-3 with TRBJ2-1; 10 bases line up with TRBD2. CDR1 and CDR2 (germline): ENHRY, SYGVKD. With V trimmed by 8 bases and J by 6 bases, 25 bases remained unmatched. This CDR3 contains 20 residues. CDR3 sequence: CAIRGHRSAEIAGGGNEQFF. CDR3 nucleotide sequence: TGTGCCATCCGGGGCCACCGGTCCGCCGAAATAGCGGGAGGTGGCAATGAGCAGTTCTTC.

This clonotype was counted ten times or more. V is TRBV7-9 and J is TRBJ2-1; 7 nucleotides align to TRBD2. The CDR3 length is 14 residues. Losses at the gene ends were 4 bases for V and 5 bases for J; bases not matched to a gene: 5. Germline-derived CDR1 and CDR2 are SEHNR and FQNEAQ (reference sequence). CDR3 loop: CASSSAGTHNEQFF. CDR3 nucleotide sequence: TGTGCCAGCAGCTCAGCGGGAACGCACAATGAGCAGTTCTTC.

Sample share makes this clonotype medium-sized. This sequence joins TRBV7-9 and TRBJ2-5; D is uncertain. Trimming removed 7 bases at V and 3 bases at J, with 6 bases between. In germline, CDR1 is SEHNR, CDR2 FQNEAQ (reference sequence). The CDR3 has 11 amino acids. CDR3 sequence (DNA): TGTGCCAGCACCAAAGAAGAGACCCAGTACTTC. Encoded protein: CASTKEETQYF.